This TCR beta chain was recorded in a study of blood T cell repertoires in COVID-19. The age range of participants was about 18 to 89 years, with residence in under 25 US areas. Participants reported their clinical history, and cohort assignment relied on those reports. The data were produced by immunoSEQ multiplex PCR, yet TCRdb's version contains in-frame clones alone and is incomplete. Of some 270,000 clones in the sample, approximately 85% were seen once. CDR1 and CDR2 (germline): SGHNT, YENEEA. Trimming took 5 bases from V and 6 from J; bases not matched to a gene: 4. This CDR3 has 12 residues. The sample holds one count of this clone.

What was sequenced was PBMCs or T cells enriched from blood (not recorded which). The sequence derives from a woman aged 50 to 65 with acute COVID-19. V is TRBV11-3 and J is TRBJ2-7, with TRBD2 matching over 7 bases. CDR3 residues: CASSPGGSEQYF. In DNA form, the CDR3 reads TGTGCCAGCAGCCCGGGAGGTTCCGAGCAGTACTTC.